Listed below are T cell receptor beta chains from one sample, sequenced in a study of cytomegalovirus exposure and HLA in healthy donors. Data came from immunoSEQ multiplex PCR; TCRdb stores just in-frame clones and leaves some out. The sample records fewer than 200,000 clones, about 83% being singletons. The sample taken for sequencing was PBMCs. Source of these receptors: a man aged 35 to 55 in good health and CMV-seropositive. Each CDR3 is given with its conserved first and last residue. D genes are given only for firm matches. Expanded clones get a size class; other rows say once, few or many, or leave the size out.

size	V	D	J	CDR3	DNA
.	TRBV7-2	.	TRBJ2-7	CASSLFRELRSYEQYF	TGTGCCAGCAGCTTGTTCCGGGAACTTCGCTCCTACGAGCAGTACTTC
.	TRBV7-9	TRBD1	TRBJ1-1	CASSIPTGGTTEAFF	TGTGCCAGCAGCATACCGACAGGGGGCACCACTGAAGCTTTCTTT
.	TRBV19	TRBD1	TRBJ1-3	CASSIPFRRQGYGNTIYF	TGTGCCAGTAGTATACCCTTCCGGCGACAGGGGTATGGAAACACCATATATTTT
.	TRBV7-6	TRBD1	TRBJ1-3	CASSRDSVVNTIYF	TGTGCCAGCAGCCGGGACAGCGTAGTAAACACCATATATTTT
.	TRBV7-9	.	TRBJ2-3	CASSLLGSEDTQYF	TGTGCCAGCAGCTTATTAGGCTCGGAGGATACGCAGTATTTT
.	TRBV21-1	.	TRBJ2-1	CASSKEEGAVSYNEQFF	TGTGCCAGCAGCAAAGAGGAGGGGGCCGTCTCCTACAATGAGCAGTTCTTC
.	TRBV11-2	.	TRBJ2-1	CASSLLRGAHNEQFF	TGTGCCAGCAGCTTACTCCGGGGAGCCCACAATGAGCAGTTCTTC
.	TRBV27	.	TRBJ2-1	CASSFSVEGYNEQFF	TGTGCCAGCAGTTTTTCCGTAGAGGGTTACAATGAGCAGTTCTTC
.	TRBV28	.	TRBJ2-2	CASSSTGSQAGELFF	TGTGCCAGCAGTTCCACCGGGAGCCAGGCCGGGGAGCTGTTTTTT
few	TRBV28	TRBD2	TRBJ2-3	CASSPGTRSTDTQYF	TGTGCCAGCAGTCCTGGGACTAGGAGCACAGATACGCAGTATTTT
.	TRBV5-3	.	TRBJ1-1	CARSLVGDTEAFF	TGTGCCAGAAGCTTGGTGGGAGATACTGAAGCTTTCTTT
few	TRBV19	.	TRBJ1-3	CASTRDSGNTIYF	TGTGCCAGTACCCGAGACTCTGGAAACACCATATATTTT
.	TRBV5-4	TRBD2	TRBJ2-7	CASSPGTSVYEQYF	TGTGCCAGCAGCCCCGGGACTAGCGTCTACGAGCAGTACTTC
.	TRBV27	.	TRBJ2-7	CASSLWGQSYEQYF	TGTGCCAGCAGTTTGTGGGGGCAATCCTACGAGCAGTACTTC
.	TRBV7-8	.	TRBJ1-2	CASSFDSNYGYTF	TGTGCCAGCAGCTTTGACAGCAACTATGGCTACACCTTC
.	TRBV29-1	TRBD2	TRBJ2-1	CSVEDGGLAIGNEQFF	TGCAGCGTTGAAGACGGCGGACTAGCGATCGGCAATGAGCAGTTCTTC
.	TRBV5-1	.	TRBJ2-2	CASSLPPGTSNTGELFF	TGCGCCAGCAGCCTACCCCCCGGGACTTCGAACACCGGGGAGCTGTTTTTT
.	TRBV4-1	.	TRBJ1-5	CASSQDARQRPNQPQHF	TGCGCCAGCAGCCAAGATGCGCGACAGAGACCTAATCAGCCCCAGCATTTT
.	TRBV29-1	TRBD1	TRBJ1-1	CSVGQGDTEAFF	TGCAGCGTCGGACAGGGTGACACTGAAGCTTTCTTT
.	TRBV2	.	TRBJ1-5	CASRQYNQPQHF	TGTGCCAGTCGACAGTACAATCAGCCCCAGCATTTT